The 15 T cell receptor beta chains listed next were all sequenced from one sample in a study of T cells in Graves' hyperthyroidism and ophthalmopathy. Amplification yielded TCR beta CDR3 regions, with RNA transcripts as the source. HTBI primers were the set used in a first-round RT-PCR of the TCR CDR3. One entry per CDR3 protein results from TCRdb running MiXCR on the multiplex PCR reads. The repertoire holds 300,000 or so distinct CDR3 sequences, with approximately 17% as singletons. Sequencing was carried out using blood. The receptor source for this set is a woman aged 60 to 75 with Graves' ophthalmopathy.

This clonotype was seen a few times. This chain joins TRBV20-1 and TRBJ1-4, with TRBD1 matching 9 bases. The trim removed 5 bases at V and 7 bases at J, leaving 8 bases unmatched. This CDR3 region has 14 residues. CDR1 and CDR2 from the germline V gene are DFQATT and SNEGSKA (reference sequence). The CDR3 loop is CSADRTGVVEKLFF. The CDR3 DNA sequence: TGCAGTGCTGACCGGACAGGGGTAGTTGAAAAACTGTTTTTT.

This clonotype has a count of ten or more. This chain links TRBV7-2 with TRBJ2-3, with 7 bases identical to TRBD2. CDR1 and CDR2 (germline): SGHTA, FQGNSA. V lost 6 bases to trimming and J lost 8 bases; unmatched junction nucleotides: 11. This CDR3 comprises 14 residues. CDR3 sequence: CASRSSIGGGTQYF. In DNA form, the CDR3 reads TGTGCCAGCAGATCTTCAATTGGGGGGGGTACGCAGTATTTT.

Many counts were recorded for this clonotype. V and J are TRBV20-1 and TRBJ2-7; TRBD1 matches at 7 bases. Losses at the gene ends were 0 bases for V and 2 bases for J; bases not matched to a gene: 7. There are 15 residues in the CDR3. Germline loops: CDR1 DFQATT, CDR2 SNEGSKA (reference sequence). This CDR3 reads CSARDPGQAPYEQYF. CDR3 coding DNA: TGCAGTGCTAGAGATCCCGGACAGGCGCCCTACGAGCAGTACTTC.

The V gene is TRBV6-5, the J gene TRBJ1-2; D uncertain. Per germline, CDR1 MNHEY and CDR2 SVGAGI. V lost 2 bases and J lost 8, with 12 bases in between. CDR3 length equals 13 residues. The CDR3 spells CASSYGLALGYTF. DNA of the CDR3: TGTGCCAGCAGTTACGGGCTGGCCTTGGGCTACACCTTC.

In the case of this clonotype: A read error is possible here, since a much larger clone lies one base away. The V call is TRBV28, the J call TRBJ2-7, with D perhaps matching TRBD1 (5 bases). This CDR3 comprises 16 residues. CDR1 MDHEN and CDR2 SYDVKM come from the germline V gene. The CDR3 sequence is CANSGAPLTITYEQYF. The CDR3, as DNA: TGTGCCAACAGTGGGGCACCCCTCACGATTACCTACGAGCAGTACTTC.

This clonotype showed up many times. The gene calls are TRBV28 and TRBJ2-2; D is uncertain. This CDR3 contains 14 residues. Germline V CDR1 and CDR2: MDHEN, SYDVKM. The V and J ends lost 6 bases and 7 bases respectively, with 15 bases between them. The chain's CDR3 is CASSTTTRGGELFF. The CDR3 DNA follows: TGTGCCAGCAGCACAACTACGAGAGGCGGGGAGCTGTTTTTT.

This clonotype appeared many times. The chain has TRBV7-3 and TRBJ2-3; 9 nucleotides agree with TRBD1. The CDR3 consists of 16 residues. Per germline, CDR1 SGHTA and CDR2 FQGTGA. With V trimmed by 3 bases and J by 6 bases, 10 bases remained unmatched. The CDR3 reads CASSLGPGQGMDTQYF. DNA of the CDR3: TGTGCCAGCAGCTTGGGGCCGGGACAGGGTATGGATACGCAGTATTTT.

This clonotype was found many times. V usage is TRBV5-1 and J usage is TRBJ1-2; 9 bases line up with TRBD1. J gave up 4 bases and V 4 bases, and 8 bases lay outside the gene matches. The CDR3 is made up of 15 amino acids. Germline V lookup: CDR1 SGHRS, CDR2 YFSETQ. The CDR3 reads CASSLNRGRGYGYTF. CDR3 in DNA: TGCGCCAGCAGCCTCAACAGGGGGCGCGGCTATGGCTACACCTTC.

This clonotype has a handful of counts. The V call is TRBV12-3 or TRBV12-4, the J call TRBJ2-3, with 8 bases aligning to TRBD2. The junction had 11 bases not matched to a gene; V was cut back by 5 bases and J by 4 bases. This CDR3 comprises 16 residues. CDR3 region: CASSTGLVNLADTQYF. CDR3 in DNA: TGTGCCAGCAGTACGGGACTAGTCAATCTAGCAGATACGCAGTATTTT.

In its sample, this clonotype was seen many times. The chain couples TRBV28 to TRBJ1-2; D call uncertain. Trimming shortened V by 4 bases and J by 5 bases, and 5 bases separated the two germline ends. This CDR3 contains 11 residues. Per germline, CDR1 MDHEN and CDR2 SYDVKM. The CDR3 DNA follows: TGTGCCAGCAGTTCCTATTATGGCTACACCTTC. It yields the protein CASSSYYGYTF.

The sample holds many counts of this clonotype. The V and J genes are TRBV18 and TRBJ2-1; TRBD1 matches 11 bases. The CDR3 has 14 residues. CDR1 and CDR2 from the germline V gene are KGHSH and LQKENI. After removal of 3 bases from V and 9 bases from J, the junction contained 4 bases not matched to a gene. CDR3 region: CASSPDRGRFEQFF. In DNA, the CDR3 is TGTGCCAGCTCACCGGACAGGGGGCGGTTTGAGCAGTTCTTC.

The V gene is TRBV9, the J gene TRBJ2-1, with unresolved D. The CDR3 loop spans 15 amino acids. The germline gives CDR1 SGDLS, CDR2 YYNGEE. V shed 0 bases and J shed 7 bases, with 14 bases lying between them. CDR3 nucleotides: TGTGCCAGCAGCGTAGAAAGCCCCCATGTGAATGAGCAGTTCTTC. This translates into CASSVESPHVNEQFF.

This clonotype appeared many times. This rearrangement joins TRBV12-3 or TRBV12-4 to TRBJ1-6; TRBD1 matches 7 bases. The CDR3 length is 16 residues. The J segment lost 5 bases and the V segment lost 7 bases, leaving 11 bases of the junction unmatched. The chain's CDR3 is CASTHTQGLHNSPLHF. The CDR3 DNA sequence: TGTGCCAGCACCCACACACAGGGGTTGCATAATTCACCCCTCCACTTT.

In its sample, this clonotype was seen many times. The chain uses TRBV7-8 and TRBJ1-6; 8 nucleotides match TRBD1. The ends lost 6 bases at V and 14 bases at J; junction bases unmatched: 12. The germline gives CDR1 SGHVS, CDR2 FQNEAQ. This CDR3 contains 14 residues. Here the CDR3 reads CASSKNRIQGALHF. The CDR3 coding sequence is TGTGCCAGCAGTAAAAACCGAATACAGGGGGCCCTCCACTTT.

The chain has TRBV12-3 or TRBV12-4 and TRBJ2-5; D not certain. V lost 5 bases to trimming and J lost 4 bases, with 17 bases between them. The CDR3 runs 15 residues. CDR3 sequence (DNA): TGTGCCAGCAGTCCCTACGCCATCAGTCGAGAGACCCAGTACTTC. Its protein product is CASSPYAISRETQYF.